Listed below are T cell receptor beta chains from one sample, sequenced in a study of blood T cells in healthy people across ages. TCRdb passed the 5' RACE reads through MiXCR, listing each CDR3 protein once. The sample shows some 730,000 distinct CDR3 sequences, roughly 20% of them seen only once. Sequencing was performed on blood. The receptors originated from a man aged 65 to 79 in good health. Both conserved end residues are part of each CDR3. Some rows have no size entry. The others give once, few or many, or a class for an expanded clone.

CASSQQLTAGETQYF	few	TRBV3-1	TRBJ2-5
CASQSGPEEYF	-	TRBV12-3/TRBV12-4	TRBJ2-3
CATPGQNTEAFF	-	TRBV21-1	TRBJ1-1
CASSSRLDMETQYF	few	TRBV5-1	TRBJ2-5
CASSLHMKEKLFF	-	TRBV7-8	TRBJ1-4
CASSLALSQKFF	few	TRBV9	TRBJ2-5
CASSQAPDSSYNEQFF	-	TRBV3-1	TRBJ2-1
CASSFFGEYNGQFF	-	TRBV5-6	TRBJ2-1
CSARTPFDDEKLFF	-	TRBV20-1	TRBJ1-4
CASSDLDRGHQPQHF	few	TRBV6-4	TRBJ1-5
CAWSAGNNGYTF	few	TRBV30	TRBJ1-2
CASSSTSHGNNEQFF	-	TRBV7-9	TRBJ2-1
CAISLAGGYNEQFF	once	TRBV10-3	-
CSVEEGLGGGEPQHF	few	TRBV29-1	TRBJ1-5
CASSLWLDYSTDTQYF	many	TRBV11-2	TRBJ2-3
CASGPPSFYGYTF	-	TRBV6-6	TRBJ1-2
CASSQSENEQFF	few	TRBV4-3	TRBJ2-1
CASSFGQGKDYGYTF	-	TRBV12-3/TRBV12-4	TRBJ1-2
CASSLTRTSGGADTQYF	few	TRBV5-1	TRBJ2-3
CSAREGGKEKLFF	-	TRBV20-1	TRBJ1-4
CSVLTSTDTQYF	-	TRBV29-1	TRBJ2-3
CASRKGQGGLGEQYF	few	TRBV2	TRBJ2-7
CASTASRILLADTQYF	few	TRBV6-1	TRBJ2-3
CSASQRQDRDIQYF	few	TRBV20-1	TRBJ2-4
CASSFRDPEQFF	few	TRBV11-3	-
CASSYSTGFTAGYTF	few	TRBV6-5	TRBJ1-2
CASSQVLQGGSEAFF	few	TRBV14	TRBJ1-1
CASMGRLYNEQFF	-	TRBV12-3/TRBV12-4	TRBJ2-1
CASSLPGGGNTEAFF	-	TRBV12-3/TRBV12-4	TRBJ1-1
CASSYGTVTDTQYF	-	TRBV6-5	TRBJ2-3
CASSWGTTTPYNEQFF	few	TRBV5-1	TRBJ2-1
CASSSQLTSGVTGEQFF	-	TRBV5-1	-
CAITSGGVGADTQYF	-	TRBV12-3/TRBV12-4	TRBJ2-3
CASSYRGTSGSAETQYF	few	TRBV7-9	TRBJ2-5
CASSPRQDNYGYTF	-	TRBV28	TRBJ1-2
CASSEDGQWYDGYTF	few	TRBV2	TRBJ1-2
CASSFGQGANQQYF	many	TRBV5-1	TRBJ2-7
CASSQGIRGGSQETQYF	-	TRBV3-1	TRBJ2-5
CASSVGGTGTTDTQYF	-	TRBV9	TRBJ2-3
CASRSDGPNYGYTF	few	TRBV28	TRBJ1-2
CASSGVEETQYF	-	TRBV12-3/TRBV12-4	TRBJ2-5
CSARSPGTPKNTEAFF	few	TRBV20-1	TRBJ1-1
CASSPFFRVWNTGELFF	few	TRBV28	TRBJ2-2
CASSQDGVSEQFF	many	TRBV3-1	TRBJ2-1
CSVRDGGHGYTF	few	TRBV29-1	TRBJ1-2
CASSESERGGTYEQYF	-	TRBV6-1	TRBJ2-7
CASSLFGGGADTQYF	few	TRBV6-4	TRBJ2-3
CAGSPRQGAGGYTF	few	TRBV7-2	TRBJ1-2
CASSPRDISGEQYF	few	TRBV18	TRBJ2-7
CASSKDPRTASMGTQYF	few	TRBV21-1	TRBJ2-3
CASRVGKMNTEAFF	few	TRBV6-5	TRBJ1-1
CATSDDAKETQYF	-	TRBV24-1	TRBJ2-5
CASSSRLAGFVFNGQFF	-	TRBV5-1	TRBJ2-1
CASNNLGPDTQYF	-	TRBV7-2	TRBJ2-3
CASSLGTWGESPLHF	-	TRBV5-1	TRBJ1-6
CASSKGTDVYGYTF	-	TRBV7-2	TRBJ1-2
CSAGESRVGETQYF	-	TRBV20-1	TRBJ2-5
CASRPGLTDGLNEKLFF	few	TRBV6-1	TRBJ1-4
CSVSRGGGQNIQYF	many	TRBV20-1	TRBJ2-4
CASSLKTGSISSEAFF	few	TRBV4-1	TRBJ1-1